Below, 21 T cell receptor beta chains from the same sample are listed, as sequenced in a study of TIL therapy for anti-PD-1-resistant metastatic lung cancer. Time point noted: pre-treatment sample, taken before nivolumab and TIL therapy. Sequencing used immunoSEQ v3. Libraries were prepared by immunoSEQ multiplex PCR; TCRdb keeps only in-frame clonotypes and omits some of them. The profile shows roughly 54,000 clones, around nine tenths of them singletons. Sequenced here: blood, sampled at baseline. These receptors all come from a person aged 25 to 85 with non-small cell lung cancer.

This chain joins TRBV5-1 and TRBJ1-1; D unclear. The CDR3 is made up of 15 amino acids. Germline assignment: CDR1 SGHRS and CDR2 YFSETQ. Trimming removed 5 bases from V and 6 bases from J, with 20 bases in between. This chain's CDR3 is CASSRRDGNLAEAFF. CDR3 DNA: TGCGCCAGCAGTAGGCGGGATGGGAATCTGGCTGAAGCTTTCTTT.

With regard to this clone: An end of the junction differs from the germline gene, which may be a read error. This rearrangement joins TRBV10-3 to TRBJ1-2, with a weak D call TRBD1 (6 bases). The CDR3 consists of 18 residues. Germline V CDR1 and CDR2: ENHRY, SYGVKD. The CDR3 sequence is CAIGDTGTKGLANYGYTF. The CDR3 nucleotides are TGTGCCATCGGTGATACCGGGACAAAAGGATTAGCTAACTATGGCTACACCTTC.

This clone showed up just a few times. The chain is built from TRBV9 and TRBJ2-1, with D perhaps assigned TRBD1 or TRBD2 (5 bases each). The germline CDR1 and CDR2 sequences are SGDLS and YYNGEE. This CDR3 is 16 amino acids long. V lost 4 bases and J 0 bases, leaving 14 bases between the germline ends. This chain's CDR3 is CASSTGTSSSYNEQFF. The DNA for the CDR3 is TGTGCCAGCAGCACTGGGACCTCGAGCTCCTACAATGAGCAGTTCTTC.

The rearrangement joins TRBV6-2 or TRBV6-3 to TRBJ2-4; 8 bases fit TRBD1. CDR3 length: 17 amino acids. Germline-derived CDR1 and CDR2 are MNHEY and SVGEGT. J lost 2 bases, V lost 0 bases, and 6 bases had no gene match. CDR3 in amino acids: CASSYSDRGKTKNIQYF. In DNA, the CDR3 is TGTGCCAGCAGTTACTCCGACAGGGGTAAAACCAAAAACATTCAGTACTTC.

The V call is TRBV15, the J call TRBJ2-1; D is uncertain. This CDR3 spans 14 amino acids. Trimming removed 3 bases from V and 11 bases from J, with 17 bases in between. Germline V gene lookup returns CDR1 LNHNV and CDR2 YYDKDF (reference sequence). The CDR3 DNA is TGTGCCACCAGCAGCACCCACCTAGTACCAAAGCAGTTCTTC. This encodes CATSSTHLVPKQFF.

The gene calls are TRBV28 and TRBJ1-2; 9 bases match TRBD1. Germline V gene lookup returns CDR1 MDHEN and CDR2 SYDVKM. The CDR3 consists of 15 residues. Losses at the gene ends were 6 bases for V and 7 bases for J; bases not matched to a gene: 12. The CDR3 DNA reads as TGTGCCAGCAGGCAATACCCCGGGACAGGGAGTGGCTACACCTTC. It is translated as CASRQYPGTGSGYTF.

The rearrangement joins TRBV5-6 to TRBJ1-5; TRBD1 might be the D (6 bases). Trimming shortened V by 6 bases and J by 6 bases, and 13 bases separated the two germline ends. The germline gives CDR1 SGHDT, CDR2 YYEEEE. This CDR3 has 13 amino acids. CDR3 residues: CASTRQAGQPQHF. DNA for the CDR3: TGTGCCAGCACCCGACAGGCGGGTCAGCCCCAGCATTTT.

The rearrangement joins TRBV7-9 to TRBJ1-5; 7 nucleotides line up with TRBD1. The CDR3 runs 17 residues. Looked up from germline, CDR1 is SEHNR and CDR2 is FQNEAQ (reference sequence). J gave up 7 bases and V 4 bases, and 16 bases lay outside the gene matches. CDR3 in amino acids: CASSSPRAGGINQPQHF. For the CDR3, the DNA is TGTGCCAGCAGCTCACCTAGGGCAGGGGGGATAAACCAGCCCCAGCATTTT.

This rearrangement joins TRBV4-2 to TRBJ1-2; TRBD1 matches at 8 bases. CDR1 and CDR2 from the germline V gene are LGHNA and YNFKEQ. CDR3 length: 15 residues. V shed 4 bases, J shed 2 bases, and the junction held 6 bases outside the gene matches. CDR3 residues: CASSPGGQENYGYTF. DNA for the CDR3: TGTGCCAGCAGCCCGGGGGGACAGGAGAACTATGGCTACACCTTC.

The rearrangement uses TRBV28 and TRBJ2-7, with 10 bases aligning to TRBD1. The CDR3 totals 14 residues. Germline V lookup: CDR1 MDHEN, CDR2 SYDVKM. V lost 5 bases, J lost 5 bases, and 6 bases stayed unmatched. The CDR3 spells CASSPKDRGDEQYF. The CDR3 DNA reads TGTGCCAGCAGTCCGAAGGACAGGGGGGACGAGCAGTACTTC.

This chain joins TRBV27 and TRBJ1-2; no reliable D call. Trimming pared 5 bases from V and 4 bases from J, leaving 20 bases between. The CDR3 contains 16 residues. Germline V lookup: CDR1 MNHEY, CDR2 SMNVEV (reference sequence). This CDR3 is CASSLGPRFFGYGYTF. DNA for the CDR3: TGTGCCAGCAGTCTCGGGCCTCGCTTTTTCGGCTATGGCTACACCTTC.

V and J are TRBV6-5 and TRBJ2-4; D is ambiguous. CDR1 MNHEY and CDR2 SVGAGI come from the germline V gene. This CDR3 region has 15 residues. The V gene lost 7 bases and the J gene lost 0 bases, with 13 bases spanning the gap. The DNA of the CDR3 is TGTGCCAGCACTACGAAGGAGTTAGCCAAAAACATTCAGTACTTC. It encodes CASTTKELAKNIQYF.

Only a few counts were recorded for this clone. This chain links TRBV29-1 with TRBJ2-2; D unclear. Per germline, CDR1 SQVTM and CDR2 ANQGSEA. The CDR3 extends over 14 amino acids. The V gene lost 4 bases and the J gene lost 0 bases, with 9 bases spanning the gap. The CDR3 DNA is TGCAGCGTTGGTCGTGGGACGAACACCGGGGAGCTGTTTTTT. The encoded protein is CSVGRGTNTGELFF.

This chain connects TRBV3-1 (or the pseudogene TRBV3-2) to TRBJ2-7; 8 positions match TRBD2. Per germline, CDR1 LGHDT and CDR2 YNNKEL (reference sequence). The CDR3 sequence is 15 residues long. With 3 bases clipped from V and 2 bases from J, the junction kept 6 bases outside the gene matches. CDR3 nucleotide sequence: TGTGCCAGCAGCCAGCAGCGGGGGCAAGCCTACGAGCAGTACTTC. Translated: CASSQQRGQAYEQYF.

The rearrangement joins TRBV14 to TRBJ2-2; D remains unclear. The CDR3 has 14 amino acids. The V gene lost 0 bases and the J gene lost 1 base, with 3 bases spanning the gap. CDR1 and CDR2 (germline): SGHDN, FVKESK. CDR3 region: CASSQDWNTGELFF. CDR3 coding DNA: TGTGCCAGCAGCCAAGATTGGAACACCGGGGAGCTGTTTTTT.

CDR3 in DNA: TGTGCCAGCAGTTACGGGACAGGGATCAATGAGCAGTTCTTC. Protein: CASSYGTGINEQFF. The chain recombines TRBV27 with TRBJ2-1; 9 nucleotides match TRBD1. With 4 bases clipped from V and 6 bases from J, the junction kept 4 bases outside the gene matches. The germline V gene has CDR1 MNHEY and CDR2 SMNVEV (reference sequence). CDR3 size: 14 residues.

The J gene is TRBJ2-5, the V gene TRBV19, with 9 bases lining up with TRBD1. The CDR3 runs to 18 residues. The junction had 14 bases not matched to a gene; V was cut back by 5 bases and J by 1 base. The V gene's germline CDR1 is LNHDA and CDR2 SQIVND (reference sequence). The CDR3 DNA reads TGTGCCAGTAGTGGCCCGGGACAGGGAGTTAACATCCAAGAGACCCAGTACTTC. Protein: CASSGPGQGVNIQETQYF. The whole variable domain, filled in from reference TRBV19 and TRBJ2-5, reads DGGITQSPKYLFRKEGQNVTLSCEQNLNHDAMYWYRQDPGQGLRLIYYSQIVNDFQKGDIAEGYSVSREKKESFPLTVTSAQKNPTAFYLCASSGPGQGVNIQETQYFGPGTRLLVL.

J is TRBJ1-1 and V is TRBV27; 7 nucleotides agree with TRBD1. The CDR3 length is 17 residues. Germline V gene data show CDR1 as MNHEY and CDR2 as SMNVEV (reference sequence). Germline trimming cut 6 bases from V and 4 bases from J; bases unmatched to any gene: 17. In DNA form, the CDR3 reads TGTGCCAGCAGCACCGACAGGGACTGGGGTGATGGCACTGAAGCTTTCTTT. Translated, it gives CASSTDRDWGDGTEAFF.

This chain uses TRBV10-2 with TRBJ1-1; D is perhaps TRBD1 (5 bases). Germline V lookup: CDR1 WSHSY, CDR2 SAAADI. The CDR3 is 15 residues long. V was pared by 6 bases and J by 5 bases, with 19 bases between. The CDR3 loop is CASSDVGGKSTEAFF. The DNA of the CDR3 is TGCGCCAGCAGCGATGTGGGGGGAAAATCAACTGAAGCTTTCTTT.

This chain uses TRBV4-2 with TRBJ2-3, with TRBD2 identical over 8 bases. Germline CDR1 reads LGHNA; CDR2 reads YNFKEQ. Trimming took 8 bases from V and 7 from J; bases not matched to a gene: 20. This CDR3 spans 17 amino acids. CDR3: CASSPRGSGTSTNTQYF. CDR3 sequence (DNA): TGTGCCAGCTCACCGCGCGGTAGCGGGACGTCAACAAATACGCAGTATTTT.

V is TRBV5-1 and J is TRBJ1-1; the D is unclear. Per the germline V gene, CDR1 is SGHRS and CDR2 is YFSETQ. V was trimmed by 0 bases and J by 0 bases, leaving 9 bases between them. There are 15 residues in the CDR3. The CDR3, as DNA: TGCGCCAGCAGCTTGGGGGGAATCATGAACACTGAAGCTTTCTTT. Protein product: CASSLGGIMNTEAFF. Looking up the rest from reference TRBV5-1 and TRBJ1-1 gives the full variable domain: KAGVTQTPRYLIKTRGQQVTLSCSPISGHRSVSWYQQTPGQGLQFLFEYFSETQRNKGNFPGRFSGRQFSNSRSEMNVSTLELGDSALYLCASSLGGIMNTEAFFGQGTRLTVV.